The clone carrying this TCR beta chain has more than one count but fewer than ten. Its specificity is unknown. This sample stems from a study of blood T cells in healthy people across ages. The study, taken as a whole, reports: There was a strong correlation between TCR beta diversity and naive T cell percentage.

Drawing of peripheral blood yielded 7.5 to 10 milliliters from each donor. Primed by a sample-barcoded 5' primer and a J-beta primer mix, a second PCR proceeded for about 6 to 12 cycles. TCRdb fed the 5' RACE reads into MiXCR, producing one record per CDR3 protein. The sample lists over 950,000 distinct CDR3 sequences, 51% seen once, with about a fifth in the top ten. CDR1 is MGHRA and CDR2 is YSYEKL in the germline V gene. Between the trimmed V and J ends, which lost 1 base and 4 bases, there was a span of 20 bases. This CDR3 region has 17 residues. This clonotype originated in a woman aged 55 to 70 in good health. The chain recombines TRBV4-1 with TRBJ2-7; possibly TRBD1 for D (5 bases). The sequencing sample was made of blood. This CDR3 is CASSQVKGTGGSYEQYF. DNA of the CDR3: TGCGCCAGCAGCCAAGTCAAGGGAACAGGTGGGTCTTACGAGCAGTACTTC.